The present T cell receptor beta chain was sequenced within a study of T cell repertoires in cytomegalovirus infection. At the level of the study: Both a matching HLA type and CMV infection were indicated by public TCR beta signatures.

Trimming removed 6 bases from V and 2 bases from J, with 9 bases in between. Germline assignment: CDR1 LNHDA and CDR2 SQIVND (reference sequence). This CDR3 has 13 amino acids. One entry per CDR3 protein results from TCRdb running MiXCR on the reads. The profile shows tens of thousands of distinct CDR3 sequences, around 21% of them singletons. This clonotype was seen repeatedly, ten times or more. Its specificity is not known. The TCR sequence derives from a human donor in good health (CMV status not recorded). Some clones in this sample may be carry-over from other donors' samples. The material sequenced was CD8+ T cells from cultured PBMCs, taken from culture after CMV antigen stimulation. V is TRBV19 and J is TRBJ2-3; D might be TRBD1 or TRBD2, each matching 5 bases. The CDR3 region is CASREGPTDTQYF. CDR3 nucleotides: TGTGCCAGTAGAGAGGGGCCCACAGATACGCAGTATTTT. Filled out from reference TRBV19 and TRBJ2-3, the complete variable domain reads DGGITQSPKYLFRKEGQNVTLSCEQNLNHDAMYWYRQDPGQGLRLIYYSQIVNDFQKGDIAEGYSVSREKKESFPLTVTSAQKNPTAFYLCASREGPTDTQYFGPGTRLTVL.